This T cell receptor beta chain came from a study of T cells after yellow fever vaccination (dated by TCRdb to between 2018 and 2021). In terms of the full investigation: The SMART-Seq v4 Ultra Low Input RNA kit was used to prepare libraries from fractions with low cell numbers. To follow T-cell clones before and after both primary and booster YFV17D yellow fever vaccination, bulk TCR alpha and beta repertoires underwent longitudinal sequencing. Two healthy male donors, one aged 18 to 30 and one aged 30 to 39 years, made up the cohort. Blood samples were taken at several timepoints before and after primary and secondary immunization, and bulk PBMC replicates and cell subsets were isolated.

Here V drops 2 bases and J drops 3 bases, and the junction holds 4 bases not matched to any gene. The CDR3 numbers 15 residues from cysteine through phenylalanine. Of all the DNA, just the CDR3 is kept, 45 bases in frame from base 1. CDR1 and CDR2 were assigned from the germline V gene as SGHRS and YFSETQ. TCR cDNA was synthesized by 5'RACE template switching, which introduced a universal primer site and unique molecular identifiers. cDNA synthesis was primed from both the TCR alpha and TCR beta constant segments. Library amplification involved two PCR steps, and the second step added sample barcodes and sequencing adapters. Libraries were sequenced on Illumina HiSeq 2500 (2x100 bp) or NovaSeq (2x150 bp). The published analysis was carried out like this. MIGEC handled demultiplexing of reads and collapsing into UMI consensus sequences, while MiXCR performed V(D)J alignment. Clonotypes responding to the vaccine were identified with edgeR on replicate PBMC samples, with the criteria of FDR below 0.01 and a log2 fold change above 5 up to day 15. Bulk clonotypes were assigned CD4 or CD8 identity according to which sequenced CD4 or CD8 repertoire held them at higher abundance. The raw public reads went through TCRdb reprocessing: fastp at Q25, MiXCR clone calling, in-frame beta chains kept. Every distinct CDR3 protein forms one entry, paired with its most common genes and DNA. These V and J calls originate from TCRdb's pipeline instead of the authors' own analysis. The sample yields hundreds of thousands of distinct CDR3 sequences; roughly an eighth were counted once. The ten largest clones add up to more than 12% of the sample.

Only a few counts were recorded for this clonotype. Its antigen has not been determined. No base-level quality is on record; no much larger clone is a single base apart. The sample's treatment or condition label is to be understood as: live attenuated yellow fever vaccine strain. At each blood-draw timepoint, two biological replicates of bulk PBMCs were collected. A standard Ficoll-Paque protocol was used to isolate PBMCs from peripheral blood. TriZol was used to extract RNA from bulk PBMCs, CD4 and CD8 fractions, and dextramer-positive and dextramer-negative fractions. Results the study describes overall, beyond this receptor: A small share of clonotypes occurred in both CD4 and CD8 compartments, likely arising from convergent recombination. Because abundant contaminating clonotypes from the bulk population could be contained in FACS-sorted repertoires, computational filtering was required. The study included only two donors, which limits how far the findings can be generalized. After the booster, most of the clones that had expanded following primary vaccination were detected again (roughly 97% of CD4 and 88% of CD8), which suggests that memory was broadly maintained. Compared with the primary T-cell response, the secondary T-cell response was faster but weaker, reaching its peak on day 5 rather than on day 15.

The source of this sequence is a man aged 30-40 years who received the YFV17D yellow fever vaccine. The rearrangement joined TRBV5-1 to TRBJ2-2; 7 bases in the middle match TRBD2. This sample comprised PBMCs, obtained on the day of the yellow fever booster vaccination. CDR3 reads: CASSLEAGDTGELFF. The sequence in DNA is TGCGCCAGCAGCTTAGAGGCGGGAGACACCGGGGAGCTGTTTTTT.